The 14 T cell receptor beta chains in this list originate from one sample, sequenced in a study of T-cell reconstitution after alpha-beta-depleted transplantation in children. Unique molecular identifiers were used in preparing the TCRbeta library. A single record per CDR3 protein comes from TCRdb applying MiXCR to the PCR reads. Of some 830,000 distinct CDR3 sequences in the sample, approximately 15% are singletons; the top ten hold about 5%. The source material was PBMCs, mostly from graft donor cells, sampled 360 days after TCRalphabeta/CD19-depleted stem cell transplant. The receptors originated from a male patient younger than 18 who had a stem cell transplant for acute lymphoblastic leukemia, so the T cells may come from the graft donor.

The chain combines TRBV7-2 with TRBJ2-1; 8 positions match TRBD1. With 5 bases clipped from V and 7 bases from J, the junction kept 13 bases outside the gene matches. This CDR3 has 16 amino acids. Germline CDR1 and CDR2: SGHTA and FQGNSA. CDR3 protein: CASSPYPRGQANEQFF. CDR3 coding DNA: TGTGCCAGCAGCCCCTACCCCAGGGGGCAAGCGAATGAGCAGTTCTTC.

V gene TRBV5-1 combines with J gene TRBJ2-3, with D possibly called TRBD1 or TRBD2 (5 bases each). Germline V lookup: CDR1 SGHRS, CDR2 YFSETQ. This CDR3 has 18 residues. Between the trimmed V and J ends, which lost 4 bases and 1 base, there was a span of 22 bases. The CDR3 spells CASSIRSWGPLGTDTQYF. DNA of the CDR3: TGCGCCAGCAGCATTCGATCTTGGGGACCATTGGGCACAGATACGCAGTATTTT.

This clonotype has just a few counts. CDR3 sequence reads: CASSGTDQAGGEQFF. In nucleotides, the CDR3 is TGCGCCAGCAGCGGGACAGACCAAGCGGGAGGTGAGCAGTTCTTC. J is TRBJ2-1 and V is TRBV5-1; 9 bases align to TRBD2. The CDR3 spans 15 residues. V gave up 4 bases and J gave up 9 bases; unmatched junction bases: 11. Germline CDR1 is SGHRS and CDR2 is YFSETQ.

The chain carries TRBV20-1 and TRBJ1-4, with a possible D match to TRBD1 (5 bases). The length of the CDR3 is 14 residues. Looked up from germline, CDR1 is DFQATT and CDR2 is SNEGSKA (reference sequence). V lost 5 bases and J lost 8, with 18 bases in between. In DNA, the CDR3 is TGCAGTGCTCCGACTTGGGGGAAGGACGAAAAACTGTTTTTT. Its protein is CSAPTWGKDEKLFF.

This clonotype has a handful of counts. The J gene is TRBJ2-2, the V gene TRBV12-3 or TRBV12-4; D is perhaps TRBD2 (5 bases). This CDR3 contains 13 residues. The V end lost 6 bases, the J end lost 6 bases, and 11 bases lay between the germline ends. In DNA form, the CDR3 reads TGTGCCAGCAGCCCCTCGGGATCCGGGGAGCTGTTTTTT. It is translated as CASSPSGSGELFF.

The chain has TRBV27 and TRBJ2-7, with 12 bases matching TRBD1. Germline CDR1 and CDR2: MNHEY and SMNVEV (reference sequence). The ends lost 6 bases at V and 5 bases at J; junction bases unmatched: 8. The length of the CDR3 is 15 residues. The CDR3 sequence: CASRPWDRGLHEQYF. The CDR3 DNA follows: TGTGCCAGCAGGCCCTGGGACAGGGGGCTACACGAGCAGTACTTC.

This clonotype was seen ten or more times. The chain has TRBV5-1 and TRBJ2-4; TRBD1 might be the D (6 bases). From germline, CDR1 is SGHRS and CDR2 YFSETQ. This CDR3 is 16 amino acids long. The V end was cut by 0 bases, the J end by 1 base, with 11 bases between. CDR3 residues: CASSLVTGMAKNIQYF. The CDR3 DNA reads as TGCGCCAGCAGCTTGGTTACAGGGATGGCCAAAAACATTCAGTACTTC. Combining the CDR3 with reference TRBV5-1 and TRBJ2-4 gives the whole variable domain KAGVTQTPRYLIKTRGQQVTLSCSPISGHRSVSWYQQTPGQGLQFLFEYFSETQRNKGNFPGRFSGRQFSNSRSEMNVSTLELGDSALYLCASSLVTGMAKNIQYFGAGTRLSVL.

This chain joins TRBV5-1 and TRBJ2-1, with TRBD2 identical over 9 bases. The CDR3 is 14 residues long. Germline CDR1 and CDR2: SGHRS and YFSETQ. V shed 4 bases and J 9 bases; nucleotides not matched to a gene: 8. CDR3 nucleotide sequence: TGCGCCAGCAGCCTCCTTAGCGGGAGCGGTGAGCAGTTCTTC. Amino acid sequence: CASSLLSGSGEQFF.

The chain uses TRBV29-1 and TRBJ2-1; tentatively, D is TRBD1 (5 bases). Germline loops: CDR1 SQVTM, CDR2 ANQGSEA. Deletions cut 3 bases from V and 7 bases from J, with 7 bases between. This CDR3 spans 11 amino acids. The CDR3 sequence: CSVDRVNEQFF. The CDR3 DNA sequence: TGCAGCGTTGACAGGGTAAATGAGCAGTTCTTC.

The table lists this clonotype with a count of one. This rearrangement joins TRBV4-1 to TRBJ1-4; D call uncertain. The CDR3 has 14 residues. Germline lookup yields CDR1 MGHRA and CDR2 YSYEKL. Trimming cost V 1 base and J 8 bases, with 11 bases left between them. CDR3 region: CASSQGPAGEKLFF. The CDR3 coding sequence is TGCGCCAGCAGCCAAGGCCCAGCTGGAGAAAAACTGTTTTTT.

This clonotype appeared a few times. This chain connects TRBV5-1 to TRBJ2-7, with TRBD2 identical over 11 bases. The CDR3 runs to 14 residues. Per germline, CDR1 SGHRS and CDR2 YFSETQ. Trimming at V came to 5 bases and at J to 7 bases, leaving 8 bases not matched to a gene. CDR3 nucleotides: TGCGCCAGCAGTCGGACTAGCGGGCTTCTGGAGCAGTACTTC. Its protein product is CASSRTSGLLEQYF.

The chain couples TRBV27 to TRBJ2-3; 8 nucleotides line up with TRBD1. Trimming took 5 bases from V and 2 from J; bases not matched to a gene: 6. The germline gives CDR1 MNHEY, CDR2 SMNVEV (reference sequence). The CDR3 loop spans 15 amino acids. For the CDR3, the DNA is TGTGCCAGCAGTCCCCAGGGGGCGCACACAGATACGCAGTATTTT. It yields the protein CASSPQGAHTDTQYF.

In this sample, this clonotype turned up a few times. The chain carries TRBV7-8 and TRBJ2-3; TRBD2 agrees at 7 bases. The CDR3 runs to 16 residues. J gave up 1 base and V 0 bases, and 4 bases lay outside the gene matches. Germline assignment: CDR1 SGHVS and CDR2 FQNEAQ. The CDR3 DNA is TGTGCCAGCAGCTTAGCGGGAGGGCCTGGCACAGATACGCAGTATTTT. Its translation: CASSLAGGPGTDTQYF.

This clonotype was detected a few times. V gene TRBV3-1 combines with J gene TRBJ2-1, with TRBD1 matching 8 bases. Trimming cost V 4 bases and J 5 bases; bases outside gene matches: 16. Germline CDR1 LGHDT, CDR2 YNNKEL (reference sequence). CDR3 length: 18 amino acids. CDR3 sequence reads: CASSLGPGGAWPNNEQFF. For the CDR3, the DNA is TGTGCCAGCAGCCTAGGCCCAGGGGGCGCATGGCCTAACAATGAGCAGTTCTTC.